Included here is one TCR beta chain sequence, with context. The antigen remains unidentified. The sample comes from a study of T cells in Graves' hyperthyroidism and ophthalmopathy. Amplification of TCR beta CDR3 regions used RNA as the template. Researchers ran a first-round RT-PCR on the TCR CDR3 using the HTBI primer set. TCRdb used MiXCR to reprocess the multiplex PCR reads, holding one entry per CDR3 protein. This table has about 600,000 distinct CDR3 sequences, about 16% appearing once. Exclusion of patients followed from uncontrolled infection, other autoimmune disease, pregnancy or lactation. Based on clinical symptoms, serum thyroxine and TRAb, thyroid ultrasound and orbital computed tomography, diagnoses were reached. General observations from the study: Most thyroid clonotypes expanded above 0.001 appeared in blood too.

This CDR3 has 16 amino acids. Germline CDR1 reads ENHRY; CDR2 reads SYGVKD. The V and J ends lost 2 bases and 8 bases respectively, with 21 bases between them. This clonotype was obtained from a woman between 40 and 50 years old with Graves' ophthalmopathy. The rearrangement joins TRBV10-3 to TRBJ1-2, with D possibly being TRBD1 (6 bases). Material: blood. The CDR3 spells CAISEAQGGEVRGYTF. CDR3 in DNA: TGTGCCATCAGTGAGGCACAGGGTGGCGAGGTGCGAGGCTACACCTTC.